Shown below are 32 T cell receptor beta chains from a single sample sequenced in a study of CD8 T cells in Susac syndrome. RNA in amounts of roughly 0.5 to 1 ug was reverse transcribed with random hexamers. Using its own MiXCR run on the immunoSEQ multiplex PCR reads, TCRdb lists one record per CDR3 protein. The table records 100,000 to 150,000 distinct CDR3 sequences, about 95% of them present only once. Input material: CD8+ T cells from PBMCs. These TCRs come from a human donor with Susac syndrome.

The V call is TRBV9, the J call TRBJ1-1; no definite D call. This CDR3 contains 14 residues. V was trimmed by 0 bases and J by 7 bases, leaving 13 bases between them. Germline values: CDR1 SGDLS, CDR2 YYNGEE. This chain's CDR3 is CASSVDAAPYEAFF. Written as DNA, the CDR3 is TGTGCCAGCAGCGTAGATGCAGCACCCTATGAAGCTTTCTTT.

CDR3 in amino acids: CATSRDSGTGGEKLFF. The CDR3 nucleotides are TGTGCCACCAGCAGAGATTCGGGGACAGGGGGCGAAAAACTGTTTTTT. The J gene is TRBJ1-4, the V gene TRBV15, with 12 bases aligning to TRBD1. The V segment lost 0 bases and the J segment 8 bases; nucleotides outside the gene matches: 4. The germline V gene encodes CDR1 LNHNV and CDR2 YYDKDF (reference sequence). The CDR3 runs 16 residues. The full variable domain, rest sourced from reference TRBV15 and TRBJ1-4, is DAMVIQNPRYQVTQFGKPVTLSCSQTLNHNVMYWYQQKSSQAPKLLFHYYDKDFNNEADTPDNFQSRRPNTSFCFLDIRSPGLGDTAMYLCATSRDSGTGGEKLFFGSGTQLSVL.

The chain links TRBV5-1 to TRBJ2-1; the D gene is possibly TRBD1 (6 bases). Trimming took 0 bases from V and 1 from J, leaving 14 bases between them. The germline V gene has CDR1 SGHRS and CDR2 YFSETQ. This CDR3 has 17 amino acids. CDR3 sequence (DNA): TGCGCCAGCAGCTTGGTAGGGGGTTCCGGGTCCTACAATGAGCAGTTCTTC. This codes for CASSLVGGSGSYNEQFF.

This rearrangement joins TRBV13 to TRBJ2-7, with 14 bases matching TRBD2. V shed 5 bases, J shed 1 base, and the junction held 7 bases outside the gene matches. The CDR3 is 17 amino acids. Germline V gene data show CDR1 as PRHDT and CDR2 as FYEKMQ (reference sequence). CDR3 loop: CASSPGTSGRGSYEQYF. In DNA, the CDR3 is TGTGCCAGCAGCCCCGGGACTAGCGGGAGAGGGTCCTACGAGCAGTACTTC.

This clonotype was counted a single time. The chain employs TRBV4-3 and TRBJ1-2; 9 bases are a match to TRBD1. In germline, CDR1 is LGHNA, CDR2 YSLEER. Germline trimming cut 0 bases from V and 2 bases from J; bases unmatched to any gene: 1. The CDR3 extends over 15 amino acids. The CDR3 here is CASSQEDRGNYGYTF. The DNA of the CDR3 is TGCGCCAGCAGCCAAGAGGACAGGGGAAACTATGGCTACACCTTC.

The rearrangement uses TRBV30 and TRBJ1-2; D remains ambiguous. The V and J ends lost 0 bases and 6 bases respectively, with 14 bases between them. Germline V gene data show CDR1 as GTSNPN and CDR2 as SVGIG (reference sequence). The length of the CDR3 is 14 residues. The CDR3 protein is CAWSVPYGNNGYTF. CDR3 DNA sequence: TGTGCCTGGAGTGTACCGTATGGGAACAATGGCTACACCTTC.

This chain joins TRBV4-3 and TRBJ2-1, with 13 positions matching TRBD2. The CDR3 contains 16 residues. Germline CDR1 reads LGHNA; CDR2 reads YSLEER. Trimming at V came to 4 bases and at J to 9 bases, leaving 9 bases not matched to a gene. The CDR3 sequence: CASSLFRTSGSGEQFF. The CDR3 DNA sequence: TGCGCCAGCAGCCTTTTCAGGACTAGCGGGAGTGGTGAGCAGTTCTTC.

This chain links TRBV4-1 with TRBJ2-1; TRBD1 matches 8 bases. Per germline, CDR1 MGHRA and CDR2 YSYEKL. The CDR3 is made up of 17 amino acids. Losses at the gene ends were 0 bases for V and 4 bases for J; bases not matched to a gene: 8. Here the CDR3 reads CASSQEPAGQVYNEQFF. In nucleotides, the CDR3 is TGCGCCAGCAGCCAAGAGCCCGCGGGACAGGTTTACAATGAGCAGTTCTTC.

The chain joins TRBV30 to TRBJ2-1; TRBD2 aligns across 7 bases. The CDR3 runs to 14 residues. CDR1 and CDR2 (germline): GTSNPN, SVGIG (reference sequence). The V gene end was trimmed by 4 bases and the J gene end by 0 bases; junction bases not matched to a gene: 3. The CDR3 nucleotides are TGTGCCTGGATTGGGACTAACTCCTACAATGAGCAGTTCTTC. This encodes CAWIGTNSYNEQFF. Using reference TRBV30 and TRBJ2-1 for the parts outside the CDR3, the full variable domain is SQTIHQWPATLVQPVGSPLSLECTVEGTSNPNLYWYRQAAGRGLQLLFYSVGIGQISSEVPQNLSASRPQDRQFILSSKKLLLSDSGFYLCAWIGTNSYNEQFFGPGTRLTVL.

The chain couples TRBV12-3 or TRBV12-4 to TRBJ2-7; D is unclear. V lost 4 bases, J lost 0 bases, and 7 bases lay in between. The CDR3 covers 13 residues. The CDR3 region has the DNA TGTGCCAGCAGTTATATGAGCTCCTACGAGCAGTACTTC. It encodes CASSYMSSYEQYF.

The genes are TRBV5-6 and TRBJ2-1; 7 bases are shared with TRBD2. Trimming cost V 4 bases and J 3 bases; bases outside gene matches: 10. CDR1 is SGHDT, CDR2 YYEEEE, per germline. CDR3 size: 16 residues. The CDR3 is CASSQAAGSHYNEQFF. CDR3 nucleotide sequence: TGTGCCAGCAGCCAAGCAGCGGGGTCCCACTACAATGAGCAGTTCTTC.

Only a few counts were recorded for this clonotype. At one of its ends the junction is not consistent with the germline gene, which may arise from a read error. The rearrangement joins TRBV7-7 to TRBJ2-5; D possibly corresponds to TRBD1 (5 bases). This CDR3 has 13 residues. Germline-derived CDR1 and CDR2 are SSHAT and FNYEAQ (reference sequence). In DNA, the CDR3 is TGTGCTAGCAGCTTGACAGCCCAAGAGACCCAGTACTTC. It encodes CASSLTAQETQYF.

V and J are TRBV27 and TRBJ2-3, with a weak D call TRBD1 (6 bases). The CDR3 extends over 14 amino acids. Trimming shortened V by 3 bases and J by 1 base, and 8 bases separated the two germline ends. CDR1 is MNHEY, CDR2 SMNVEV, per germline (reference sequence). The CDR3 coding sequence is TGTGCCAGCAGTTTCTACAGGGGCACAGATACGCAGTATTTT. Translated, it gives CASSFYRGTDTQYF.

This clonotype was counted a single time. This chain uses TRBV6-5 with TRBJ2-6, with a weak D call TRBD2 (5 bases). The CDR3 loop spans 14 amino acids. Trimming took 6 bases from V and 0 from J, leaving 6 bases between them. From germline, CDR1 is MNHEY and CDR2 SVGAGI. The chain's CDR3 is CASSGLSGANVLTF. The CDR3 bases are TGTGCCAGCAGCGGACTCTCTGGGGCCAACGTCCTGACTTTC.

This clonotype was recorded only once. The genes are TRBV2 and TRBJ2-1; 7 bases align to TRBD2. CDR1 is SNHLY, CDR2 FYNNEI, per germline. The length of the CDR3 is 12 residues. After removal of 8 bases from V and 7 bases from J, the junction contained 5 bases not matched to a gene. The DNA of the CDR3 is TGTGCCAGCGGTGCTAGCGGAAATGAGCAGTTCTTC. As protein: CASGASGNEQFF.

This chain joins TRBV29-1 and TRBJ2-3; D not certain. Germline lookup yields CDR1 SQVTM and CDR2 ANQGSEA. The CDR3 is 13 residues long. Trimming shortened V by 1 base and J by 6 bases, and 11 bases separated the two germline ends. The CDR3 loop reads CSVEGHSPDTQYF. As DNA, the CDR3 is TGCAGCGTTGAAGGACATTCACCGGATACGCAGTATTTT.

The chain joins TRBV7-3 to TRBJ2-3; tentatively, D is TRBD1 or TRBD2 (5 bases each). Trimming stripped 3 bases from V and 2 bases from J, with 12 bases between. The germline V gene encodes CDR1 SGHTA and CDR2 FQGTGA. CDR3 size: 15 residues. The CDR3 is CASSFIGGDTDTQYF. The CDR3, as DNA: TGTGCCAGCAGCTTCATTGGGGGAGACACAGATACGCAGTATTTT.

This rearrangement joins TRBV29-1 to TRBJ1-2, with D possibly TRBD1 on 6 matching bases. Germline V CDR1 and CDR2: SQVTM, ANQGSEA. V was shortened by 3 bases and J by 5 bases, with 19 bases between the two germline ends. This CDR3 is built from 15 residues. The CDR3 loop is CSVETSPRGLYGYTF. The CDR3 coding sequence is TGCAGCGTTGAGACCTCGCCCAGGGGCTTGTATGGCTACACCTTC.

The chain recombines TRBV18 with TRBJ2-7; D is unresolved. Germline CDR1 and CDR2: KGHSH and LQKENI. V shed 3 bases and J shed 2 bases, with 8 bases lying between them. This CDR3 spans 13 amino acids. CDR3 protein: CASSPDQTYEQYF. The CDR3 DNA reads as TGTGCCAGCTCACCGGACCAGACCTACGAGCAGTACTTC. The variable domain in full, with the rest retrieved from reference TRBV18 and TRBJ2-7, is NAGVMQNPRHLVRRRGQEARLRCSPMKGHSHVYWYRQLPEEGLKFMVYLQKENIIDESGMPKERFSAEFPKEGPSILRIQQVVRGDSAAYFCASSPDQTYEQYFGPGTRLTVT.

The chain joins TRBV27 to TRBJ1-1; D is perhaps TRBD1 (5 bases). V lost 3 bases, J lost 5 bases, and 10 bases lay in between. Germline-derived CDR1 and CDR2 are MNHEY and SMNVEV (reference sequence). The length of the CDR3 is 13 residues. Here the CDR3 reads CASSFTWGTEAFF. CDR3 sequence (DNA): TGTGCCAGCAGTTTCACCTGGGGGACTGAAGCTTTCTTT.

This chain uses TRBV27 with TRBJ1-6; 9 bases line up with TRBD1. The CDR3 runs 16 residues. J was trimmed by 5 bases and V by 3 bases; bases with no gene match: 5. Germline V lookup: CDR1 MNHEY, CDR2 SMNVEV (reference sequence). The CDR3 bases are TGTGCCAGCAGTTTTGGGGACAGGGTACATAATTCACCCCTCCACTTT. Translated, it gives CASSFGDRVHNSPLHF.

This chain links TRBV27 with TRBJ2-5, with 10 bases identical to TRBD1. Germline CDR1 reads MNHEY; CDR2 reads SMNVEV (reference sequence). V gave up 5 bases and J gave up 5 bases; unmatched junction bases: 11. This CDR3 region has 16 residues. CDR3 loop: CASSDHGQGVSETQYF. The CDR3 nucleotides are TGTGCCAGCAGTGACCATGGACAGGGGGTTTCGGAGACCCAGTACTTC.

The chain uses TRBV21-1 and TRBJ2-7; the DNA was not used to check the table's D call, TRBD1. TRBV21-1 is reported as a pseudogene. The CDR3 is made up of 15 amino acids. The CDR3 nucleotides are TGTGCCAGCAGCAACTTGCGGGACAGGTTCTACGAGCAGTACTTC. It specifies CASSNLRDRFYEQYF.

The chain carries TRBV19 and TRBJ1-1; D gene uncertain. CDR3 length: 13 amino acids. Trimming took 3 bases from V and 4 from J, leaving 9 bases between them. The germline V gene encodes CDR1 LNHDA and CDR2 SQIVND (reference sequence). CDR3 residues: CASSMGVATEAFF. The DNA of the CDR3 is TGTGCCAGTAGTATGGGAGTCGCCACTGAAGCTTTCTTT.

For the CDR3, the DNA is TGCGCCAGCAGGAACACAGGGGGGCCGGGGGAGCAGTACTTC. It yields the protein CASRNTGGPGEQYF. The V gene is TRBV4-1, the J gene TRBJ2-7; TRBD1 matches 8 bases. There are 14 residues in the CDR3. In germline, CDR1 is MGHRA, CDR2 YSYEKL. Unmatched junction bases numbered 11, after V lost 6 bases and J lost 7 bases.

V gene TRBV6-6 combines with J gene TRBJ1-4; the D is unclear. Germline CDR1 and CDR2: MNHNY and SVGAGI (reference sequence). The CDR3 sequence is 16 residues long. The V end lost 0 bases, the J end lost 8 bases, and 16 bases lay between the germline ends. The CDR3 loop is CASSYSSGSLGEKLFF. CDR3 nucleotides: TGTGCCAGCAGTTACTCGTCGGGGTCGCTAGGGGAAAAACTGTTTTTT.

The chain carries TRBV9 and TRBJ2-2; 7 nucleotides agree with TRBD1. The CDR3 loop spans 18 amino acids. The V gene end was trimmed by 0 bases and the J gene end by 0 bases; junction bases not matched to a gene: 8. Germline V gene sequence: CDR1 SGDLS, CDR2 YYNGEE. CDR3 loop: CASSVGGQNIPNTGELFF. CDR3 DNA sequence: TGTGCCAGCAGCGTAGGGGGACAGAATATTCCGAACACCGGGGAGCTGTTTTTT.

The rearrangement links TRBV20-1 to TRBJ2-1; D is possibly TRBD2 (7 bases). CDR1 and CDR2 (germline): DFQATT, SNEGSKA (reference sequence). This CDR3 contains 15 residues. Trimming stripped 0 bases from V and 5 bases from J, with 14 bases between. Here the CDR3 reads CSARDLGGRNNEQFF. CDR3 DNA sequence: TGCAGTGCTAGAGATTTGGGGGGGCGAAACAATGAGCAGTTCTTC.

V usage is TRBV7-9 and J usage is TRBJ1-1; the D gene is possibly TRBD1 (5 bases). Germline V gene sequence: CDR1 SEHNR, CDR2 FQNEAQ (reference sequence). Deletions cut 5 bases from V and 0 bases from J, with 13 bases between. The CDR3 is made up of 15 amino acids. DNA for the CDR3: TGTGCCAGCAGCCTCAGGGACTTCTTGAACACTGAAGCTTTCTTT. This gives the protein CASSLRDFLNTEAFF.

The chain employs TRBV28 and TRBJ2-1; D gene unclear. The CDR3 length is 14 residues. V dropped 1 base and J dropped 7 bases, with 11 bases sitting between them. Germline assignment: CDR1 MDHEN and CDR2 SYDVKM. The CDR3: CASSLLDGSNEQFF. CDR3 nucleotides: TGTGCCAGCAGTTTATTGGACGGATCGAATGAGCAGTTCTTC.

The rearrangement joins TRBV5-6 to TRBJ2-5; TRBD2 is a possible D gene (5 bases). The germline V gene has CDR1 SGHDT and CDR2 YYEEEE. The V and J ends lost 5 bases and 7 bases respectively, with 18 bases between them. The CDR3 runs 14 residues. This chain's CDR3 is CASSEGSAPGTQYF. CDR3 DNA: TGTGCCAGCAGTGAGGGATCGGCCCCGGGGACCCAGTACTTC.

The rearrangement joins TRBV2 to TRBJ2-1; D gene uncertain. Germline CDR1 reads SNHLY; CDR2 reads FYNNEI. V was cut by 3 bases and J by 0 bases, with 6 bases left in between. The CDR3 spans 14 residues. The CDR3: CASSDRTSYNEQFF. The CDR3 DNA follows: TGTGCCAGCAGTGACAGGACCTCCTACAATGAGCAGTTCTTC.